The rows below give T cell receptor beta chains drawn from one sample of a study of type 1 regulatory T cells. These TCRs are of unknown antigen specificity. MiXCR, applied by TCRdb to the reads, yields one record per CDR3 protein. The sample contains 65,000 to 80,000 distinct CDR3 sequences, less than 25% of which appear only once. Sample: cultured type 1 regulatory T (Tr1) cells, either the whole culture or a sorted fraction (not recorded which). Receptor source: a human donor in good health. Both conserved end residues are trimmed from each CDR3. A D gene is named only where the DNA matches it firmly. Size is omitted from some rows. Given values are once, few, many or a class for expanded clones.

V gene | clone size | D gene | CDR3 protein
TRBV20-1 | NA | TRBD2 | SARDPGTSGISYEQY
TRBV5-1 | many | TRBD2 | ASSSLGSGTYNEQF
TRBV5-6 | few | NA | ASSPDPGRAEKLF
TRBV5-1 | few | NA | ASSLGVTNDQETQY
TRBV20-1 | NA | NA | SASTHADTQY
TRBV20-1 | few | NA | SASRAGLTDTQY
TRBV12-3/TRBV12-4 | NA | NA | ASTTSNQPQH
TRBV7-8 | few | NA | ASSLQIDNSPLH
TRBV6-2/TRBV6-3 | NA | NA | ASTQPGTVDTEAF
TRBV7-2 | once | NA | ASSLRGDALEQY
TRBV21-1 | few | NA | ASSHRCVHRGPHGYT
TRBV15 | NA | NA | ATSRDWETQY
TRBV12-3/TRBV12-4 | medium-sized | NA | ASTPGADITGELF
TRBV5-1 | NA | NA | ASSLISQTYEQY
TRBV27 | many | TRBD2 | ASSRRGLAGGQETQY
TRBV3-1 | NA | NA | ASSQDQRGYT
TRBV20-1 | few | TRBD1 | SARDPTGGYQPQH
TRBV25-1 | NA | NA | ASKGVAGYNEQF
TRBV7-9 | NA | TRBD1 | ASRMDRGTEAF
TRBV5-5 | few | NA | ASSLGGINREWKNIQY
TRBV5-1 | once | NA | ASSPNRANIGELF
TRBV5-1 | many | NA | ASSDLGEQY
TRBV18 | NA | NA | ASSPDSKETQY
TRBV5-1 | few | NA | ASSLLASSYNEQF
TRBV5-1 | NA | NA | ASRADWTEAF
TRBV12-3/TRBV12-4 | few | TRBD1 | ASSFGTGRGDEQF
TRBV2 | few | NA | ASREQGYEQY
TRBV4-3 | NA | TRBD1 | ASSHWGQGETQY
TRBV27 | NA | NA | ASIGRGSYEQY
TRBV5-1 | many | NA | ASTPLAGTYNEQF
TRBV28 | NA | NA | ASSFQSPGNTIY
TRBV7-3 | few | NA | ASSPRGPPGEPF
TRBV3-1 | many | NA | ASSSQGIEQF